The next 5 T cell receptor beta chains were all read from a single sample in a study of technical replicates of blood from a few donors. Sequenced by immunoSEQ multiplex PCR; TCRdb stores in-frame clones only, minus some. In the table there are roughly 82,000 clones, over 80% of which are singletons. Sequencing was done on a sample of T cells isolated from PBMCs. These receptors were obtained from a human donor in good health.

The chain joins TRBV7-9 to TRBJ2-7, with 12 bases aligning to TRBD2. With V trimmed by 1 base and J by 2 bases, 9 bases remained unmatched. The CDR3 runs to 18 residues. Germline CDR1 and CDR2: SEHNR and FQNEAQ (reference sequence). The CDR3 nucleotides are TGTGCCAGCAGCTTAGGGCTAGCGGGAGGGATCCGTACCTACGAGCAGTACTTC. Its protein is CASSLGLAGGIRTYEQYF. Filled out from reference TRBV7-9 and TRBJ2-7, the complete variable domain reads DTGVSQNPRHKITKRGQNVTFRCDPISEHNRLYWYRQTLGQGPEFLTYFQNEAQLEKSRLLSDRFSAERPKGSFSTLEIQRTEQGDSAMYLCASSLGLAGGIRTYEQYFGPGTRLTVT.

The chain recombines TRBV2 with TRBJ2-7; 7 bases are a match to TRBD2. This CDR3 is 12 amino acids long. Germline V gene data show CDR1 as SNHLY and CDR2 as FYNNEI. V lost 6 bases, J lost 2 bases, and 1 base stayed unmatched. This chain's CDR3 is CASRGGTYEQYF. CDR3 coding DNA: TGTGCCAGCAGGGGGGGGACCTACGAGCAGTACTTC.

This chain links TRBV19 with TRBJ2-7; tentative D call: TRBD1 (6 bases). CDR1 is LNHDA, CDR2 SQIVND, per germline (reference sequence). The V end lost 5 bases, the J end lost 6 bases, and 17 bases lay between the germline ends. The CDR3 consists of 14 residues. The CDR3 reads CASSPLLQGPEQYF. For the CDR3, the DNA is TGTGCCAGTAGTCCCCTCCTACAGGGACCCGAGCAGTACTTC. Combining the CDR3 with reference TRBV19 and TRBJ2-7 gives the whole variable domain DGGITQSPKYLFRKEGQNVTLSCEQNLNHDAMYWYRQDPGQGLRLIYYSQIVNDFQKGDIAEGYSVSREKKESFPLTVTSAQKNPTAFYLCASSPLLQGPEQYFGPGTRLTVT.

The genes are TRBV19 and TRBJ2-1; TRBD2 might be the D (6 bases). CDR1 is LNHDA and CDR2 is SQIVND in the germline V gene (reference sequence). This CDR3 has 15 residues. The V end lost 5 bases, the J end lost 4 bases, and 15 bases lay between the germline ends. The DNA for the CDR3 is TGTGCCAGTAGTTCCGGGGAGGATGGGTACAATGAGCAGTTCTTC. It yields the protein CASSSGEDGYNEQFF.

The rearrangement links TRBV9 to TRBJ2-3; a possible D gene is TRBD1 (6 bases). The CDR3 length is 13 residues. Trimming pared 2 bases from V and 6 bases from J, leaving 10 bases between. The germline gives CDR1 SGDLS, CDR2 YYNGEE. CDR3 protein: CASSVPDRDTQYF. In nucleotides, the CDR3 is TGTGCCAGCAGCGTCCCCGACAGGGATACGCAGTATTTT. The entire variable domain, with the rest obtained from reference TRBV9 and TRBJ2-3, is as follows: DSGVTQTPKHLITATGQRVTLRCSPRSGDLSVYWYQQSLDQGLQFLIQYYNGEERAKGNILERFSAQQFPDLHSELNLSSLELGDSALYFCASSVPDRDTQYFGPGTRLTVL.